The source of this T cell receptor beta chain is a study of blood T cells in healthy people across ages. Deletions cut 5 bases from V and 0 bases from J, with 12 bases between. Germline V lookup: CDR1 SNHLY, CDR2 FYNNEI. The CDR3 runs to 15 residues. For the second PCR, which ran for about 7 to 12 cycles, a sample-barcoded 5' primer and a J-beta primer mix were used. TCRdb recomputed calls from the 5' RACE reads with MiXCR, one row per CDR3 protein. The table includes approximately 1,700,000 distinct CDR3 sequences, approximately 40% detected once. The chain couples TRBV2 to TRBJ2-3; D possibly corresponds to TRBD1 (6 bases). Material for sequencing was blood. This sequence originates from a human donor in good health. This chain's CDR3 is CASSTGQPSTDTQYF. The CDR3, as DNA: TGTGCCAGCAGTACTGGACAGCCTAGCACAGATACGCAGTATTTT.